The sequence of this T cell receptor beta chain was determined in a study of identical twins. Study observations and caveats: Cord blood's abundant beta clonotypes had fewer insertions, unlike memory repertoires. Zero-insertion results could be subject to partial confounding by invariant MAIT and iNKT cells.

Details on this clonotype: The antigen is undetermined.

V was pared by 6 bases and J by 2 bases, with 8 bases of the junction left unmatched. CDR3 length: 15 amino acids. Per the germline V gene, CDR1 is MNHEY and CDR2 is SMNVEV (reference sequence). TCRdb reanalysed the 5' RACE reads using MiXCR and keeps one entry per CDR3 protein. The table has 650,000 to 750,000 distinct CDR3 sequences, 21% seen once; the top ten hold about 4.5%. The same specimen was also included in a second study, on T cells expressing NK-cell markers. That report adds: Underlying the TCR beta repertoires were sorted CD3+CD56+NKG2C+, CD3+CD56+NKG2C- and CD3+CD56-NKG2C+ T cells.

The chain couples TRBV27 to TRBJ1-2; 8 positions agree with TRBD1. Material: PBMCs. This TCR was sampled from a young woman in good health. CDR3 sequence (DNA): TGTGCCAGCAGAGAACGGACAGGGACGAACTATGGCTACACCTTC. This encodes CASRERTGTNYGYTF.